Listed below are T cell receptor beta chains from one sample, sequenced in a study of cytotoxic CD8 clonotypes in ibrutinib-treated CLL. Assay: immunoSEQ multiplex PCR; the TCRdb copy retains only in-frame clones and omits some. The sample contains approximately 300,000 clones, around four fifths of which appear only once. Sample: PBMCs, taken before ibrutinib treatment. These receptors originate from a human donor with chronic lymphocytic leukemia. CDR3s include the opening cysteine and the closing phenylalanine or tryptophan. D genes are given only for firm matches. Expanded clones get a size class; other rows say once, few or many, or leave the size out.

cdr3_aa: CASSSRGGPGSYNEQFF
cdr3_nt: TGTGCCAGCAGCTCCCGAGGAGGGCCCGGGTCCTACAATGAGCAGTTCTTC
clone_size: .
d_call: .
v_call: TRBV7-3
j_call: TRBJ2-1

cdr3_aa: CAWSRLVEGAFF
cdr3_nt: TGTGCCTGGAGTCGCCTGGTTGAGGGAGCTTTCTTT
clone_size: .
d_call: .
v_call: TRBV30
j_call: TRBJ1-1

cdr3_aa: CASSLLYGTSGSDEQFF
cdr3_nt: TGTGCCAGCAGCTTATTGTATGGGACTAGCGGGAGCGATGAGCAGTTCTTC
clone_size: .
d_call: TRBD2
v_call: TRBV7-2
j_call: TRBJ2-1

cdr3_aa: CASSLAGLKETQYF
cdr3_nt: TGTGCCAGCAGTTTAGCGGGACTAAAAGAGACCCAGTACTTC
clone_size: .
d_call: TRBD2
v_call: TRBV27
j_call: TRBJ2-5

cdr3_aa: CAWTRNSGTEAFF
cdr3_nt: TGTGCCTGGACGCGAAATTCCGGCACTGAAGCTTTCTTT
clone_size: .
d_call: .
v_call: TRBV30
j_call: TRBJ1-1

cdr3_aa: CASSPGEGDYNEQFF
cdr3_nt: TGTGCCAGCAGCCCAGGAGAGGGAGACTACAATGAGCAGTTCTTC
clone_size: .
d_call: .
v_call: TRBV9
j_call: TRBJ2-1

cdr3_aa: CASSVGLAGGETQYF
cdr3_nt: TGCGCCAGCAGCGTGGGACTAGCGGGAGGGGAGACCCAGTACTTC
clone_size: .
d_call: TRBD2
v_call: TRBV5-1
j_call: TRBJ2-5

cdr3_aa: CASSIIRPGLAFYNEQFF
cdr3_nt: TGTGCCAGTAGTATTATTCGCCCGGGACTAGCGTTCTACAATGAGCAGTTCTTC
clone_size: .
d_call: TRBD2
v_call: TRBV19
j_call: TRBJ2-1

cdr3_aa: CASSLATSGEQYF
cdr3_nt: TGTGCCAGCAGCTTAGCGACTAGCGGGGAGCAGTACTTC
clone_size: .
d_call: TRBD2
v_call: TRBV7-6
j_call: TRBJ2-7

cdr3_aa: CASSHQQGLAGSTGELFF
cdr3_nt: TGTGCCAGCAGTCATCAACAGGGACTAGCGGGATCCACCGGGGAGCTGTTTTTT
clone_size: once
d_call: TRBD2
v_call: TRBV28
j_call: TRBJ2-2

cdr3_aa: CASSSLVREQYF
cdr3_nt: TGTGCCAGCAGTTCCTTGGTACGCGAGCAGTACTTC
clone_size: .
d_call: .
v_call: TRBV28
j_call: TRBJ2-7

cdr3_aa: CASSLTGDSPYEQYF
cdr3_nt: TGTGCCAGCAGCTTGACAGGGGATAGTCCCTACGAGCAGTACTTC
clone_size: .
d_call: TRBD1
v_call: TRBV13
j_call: TRBJ2-7

cdr3_aa: CASSLWGGRTDTQYF
cdr3_nt: TGTGCCAGCAGTTTATGGGGGGGCAGGACAGATACGCAGTATTTT
clone_size: few
d_call: .
v_call: TRBV27
j_call: TRBJ2-3

cdr3_aa: CASSQLAGSSYEQYF
cdr3_nt: TGTGCCAGCAGCCAATTAGCGGGCAGCTCCTACGAGCAGTACTTC
clone_size: .
d_call: TRBD2
v_call: TRBV4-2
j_call: TRBJ2-7

cdr3_aa: CATKKFGVSYEQYF
cdr3_nt: TGTGCCACGAAGAAGTTTGGAGTTTCCTACGAGCAGTACTTC
clone_size: .
d_call: .
v_call: TRBV10-3
j_call: TRBJ2-7

cdr3_aa: CASSLALAGSWHEQFF
cdr3_nt: TGTGCCAGCAGCTTAGCACTAGCGGGAAGCTGGCATGAGCAGTTCTTC
clone_size: .
d_call: TRBD2
v_call: TRBV11-3
j_call: TRBJ2-1

cdr3_aa: CASSPAVSTRETQYF
cdr3_nt: TGTGCCAGCAGCCCCGCTGTGTCCACCCGGGAGACCCAGTACTTC
clone_size: .
d_call: .
v_call: TRBV7-8
j_call: TRBJ2-5

cdr3_aa: CASSQGAGGFYNEQFF
cdr3_nt: TGTGCCAGCAGCCAAGGAGCAGGGGGCTTCTACAATGAGCAGTTCTTC
clone_size: once
d_call: TRBD1
v_call: TRBV14
j_call: TRBJ2-1

cdr3_aa: CASSLSSRTSGKGTLEQYF
cdr3_nt: TGTGCCAGCAGCTTATCGTCCAGGACTAGCGGGAAGGGGACCTTAGAGCAGTACTTC
clone_size: .
d_call: TRBD2
v_call: TRBV7-2
j_call: TRBJ2-7

cdr3_aa: CASSLVGGSAFF
cdr3_nt: TGTGCCAGCAGCTTAGTGGGGGGAAGTGCTTTCTTT
clone_size: .
d_call: .
v_call: TRBV7-9
j_call: TRBJ1-1

cdr3_aa: CASSPASGGEQFF
cdr3_nt: TGTGCCAGCAGCCCTGCTAGCGGAGGGGAGCAGTTCTTC
clone_size: .
d_call: TRBD2
v_call: TRBV5-8
j_call: TRBJ2-1

cdr3_aa: CASSLSNNYGYTF
cdr3_nt: TGTGCCAGTAGCCTCAGCAATAACTATGGCTACACCTTC
clone_size: few
d_call: .
v_call: TRBV19
j_call: TRBJ1-2

cdr3_aa: CASSQLTSGRVYEQYF
cdr3_nt: TGCGCCAGCAGCCAACTTACTAGCGGGAGGGTCTACGAGCAGTACTTC
clone_size: .
d_call: TRBD2
v_call: TRBV4-1
j_call: TRBJ2-7

cdr3_aa: CASGGPFSTGELFF
cdr3_nt: TGCGCCAGCGGCGGACCTTTCTCCACCGGGGAGCTGTTTTTT
clone_size: .
d_call: .
v_call: TRBV4-1
j_call: TRBJ2-2

cdr3_aa: CASSDDGLASSYEQYF
cdr3_nt: TGTGCCAGCAGCGACGACGGACTAGCGTCATCTTACGAGCAGTACTTC
clone_size: .
d_call: TRBD2
v_call: TRBV7-6
j_call: TRBJ2-7

cdr3_aa: CASSDVAGEKNEQFF
cdr3_nt: TGTGCCAGCAGTGATGTAGCGGGGGAGAAAAATGAGCAGTTCTTC
clone_size: .
d_call: TRBD2
v_call: TRBV25-1
j_call: TRBJ2-1

cdr3_aa: CASRTGTVYGYTF
cdr3_nt: TGTGCCAGCAGAACCGGGACAGTCTATGGCTACACCTTC
clone_size: once
d_call: TRBD1
v_call: TRBV6-1
j_call: TRBJ1-2